This T cell receptor beta chain was recovered during a study of blood T cell repertoires in COVID-19. Across the whole study: Samples of COVID-19 (acute and convalescent) were obtained from the United States, Italy and Spain.

Authors' processing steps: The assay estimated nucleated cells by amplifying reference gene primers. Profiling relied on immunoSEQ multiplex PCR, and the TCRdb table lists in-frame clones only, not all of them. V, J and clone size derive from that table, while D and trimming were established from the DNA sequence. The sample gives about 160,000 clones, approximately 84% of which show up once; more than 0.85% is in the top ten. This clone was observed a handful of times. Germline V lookup: CDR1 SEHNR, CDR2 FQNEAQ (reference sequence). V was cut by 4 bases and J by 10 bases, with 11 bases left in between. This CDR3 comprises 13 residues.

Sequencing was done on a sample of peripheral blood. This clonotype was sampled from a man between 35 and 55 years old with acute or convalescent COVID-19. V gene TRBV7-9 combines with J gene TRBJ1-6, with D unresolved. The CDR3 bases are TGTGCCAGCAGCTCCGGCGGAGTGTCACCCCTCCACTTT. It codes for CASSSGGVSPLHF. Variable domain in full (rest from reference TRBV7-9 and TRBJ1-6): DTGVSQNPRHKITKRGQNVTFRCDPISEHNRLYWYRQTLGQGPEFLTYFQNEAQLEKSRLLSDRFSAERPKGSFSTLEIQRTEQGDSAMYLCASSSGGVSPLHFGNGTRLTVT.